Listed here are 31 T cell receptor beta chains from one sample, sequenced in a study of beta chain features in type 1 diabetes. The study reverse transcribed the entire isolated RNA, so it sequenced expressed TCRB transcripts. Using immunoSEQ multiplex PCR, the repertoire was profiled, and TCRdb retains in-frame clones only, with some absent. The sample shows 850,000 to 900,000 clones, 15% to 20% of them seen only once. The sequenced sample consisted of naive CD4+ T cells from blood. These receptors came from a woman aged 18-29 years in good health.

Only a few counts were recorded for this clone. DNA for the CDR3: TGTGCCAGCAGTTACTATAATGAAGCTTTCTTT. Amino acid sequence: CASSYYNEAFF. This chain links TRBV6-6 with TRBJ1-1; D ambiguous. Deletions cut 1 base from V and 7 bases from J, with 4 bases between. Germline V lookup: CDR1 MNHNY, CDR2 SVGAGI (reference sequence). The CDR3 extends over 11 amino acids.

This clone was seen more than once but under ten times. The chain recombines TRBV11-2 with TRBJ2-5, with D possibly being TRBD1 (5 bases). The CDR3 loop spans 16 amino acids. V dropped 6 bases and J dropped 5 bases, with 22 bases sitting between them. Germline assignment: CDR1 SGHAT and CDR2 FQNNGV. The CDR3 DNA follows: TGTGCCAGCAGGCACATAAGGGGTGGGAATTGGGAGACCCAGTACTTC. Its translation: CASRHIRGGNWETQYF.

This clone has just a few counts. J is TRBJ2-3 and V is TRBV5-1; possibly TRBD2 for D (5 bases). CDR3 length: 13 residues. The germline V gene encodes CDR1 SGHRS and CDR2 YFSETQ. Trimming cost V 6 bases and J 6 bases, with 14 bases left between them. The CDR3 sequence: CASNSGSMDTQYF. The CDR3 DNA sequence: TGCGCCAGCAATAGTGGGAGTATGGATACGCAGTATTTT.

The table lists this clone with a few counts. The chain joins TRBV2 to TRBJ2-5; D is perhaps TRBD1 (5 bases). Germline values: CDR1 SNHLY, CDR2 FYNNEI. With 8 bases removed from V and 5 bases from J, the gap between germline ends came to 18 bases. The CDR3 is made up of 14 amino acids. This CDR3 is CASQGVIFSETQYF. CDR3 in DNA: TGTGCCAGCCAAGGGGTTATTTTTTCGGAGACCCAGTACTTC.

In this sample, this clone turned up a few times. This chain links TRBV5-6 with TRBJ1-3; tentative D call: TRBD1 (6 bases). Germline V CDR1 and CDR2: SGHDT, YYEEEE. Trimming stripped 3 bases from V and 0 bases from J, with 13 bases between. The CDR3 covers 16 residues. This CDR3 reads CASSSPTGISGNTIYF. DNA of the CDR3: TGTGCCAGCAGCTCCCCCACAGGGATCTCTGGAAACACCATATATTTT.

The chain couples TRBV4-2 to TRBJ2-5, with 8 bases lining up with TRBD2. The CDR3 contains 18 residues. Per germline, CDR1 LGHNA and CDR2 YNFKEQ. J lost 4 bases, V lost 5 bases, and 18 bases had no gene match. DNA for the CDR3: TGTGCCAGCAGCAACTACGGGAGGGACGGACTCAGCGGAGAGACCCAGTACTTC. Its protein product is CASSNYGRDGLSGETQYF.

The chain uses TRBV29-1 and TRBJ2-7, with D possibly being TRBD1 or TRBD2 (6 bases each). This CDR3 is 14 amino acids long. The V end was cut by 6 bases, the J end by 1 base, with 16 bases between. Germline V gene sequence: CDR1 SQVTM, CDR2 ANQGSEA. The CDR3 sequence is CSVGGHRRSYEQYF. The CDR3 DNA reads as TGCAGCGTGGGGGGACACCGAAGGTCCTACGAGCAGTACTTC.

V gene TRBV28 combines with J gene TRBJ2-3, with 12 bases lining up with TRBD2. This CDR3 is built from 18 residues. J was trimmed by 5 bases and V by 7 bases; bases with no gene match: 16. Germline V gene sequence: CDR1 MDHEN, CDR2 SYDVKM. The CDR3 sequence: CASTWPLAGGGQGDTQYF. The DNA of the CDR3 is TGTGCCAGCACCTGGCCACTAGCGGGAGGAGGGCAAGGAGATACGCAGTATTTT.

The V call is TRBV5-1, the J call TRBJ2-3; TRBD1 matches 9 bases. CDR3 length: 14 amino acids. Per the germline V gene, CDR1 is SGHRS and CDR2 is YFSETQ. V was pared by 3 bases and J by 4 bases, with 3 bases of the junction left unmatched. This CDR3 is CASSSGTGPDTQYF. DNA of the CDR3: TGCGCCAGCAGCTCGGGGACAGGGCCAGATACGCAGTATTTT.

The sample holds a few counts of this clone. This chain connects TRBV4-2 to TRBJ2-1; D not certain. The CDR3 runs to 16 residues. CDR1 LGHNA and CDR2 YNFKEQ come from the germline V gene. Trimming removed 3 bases at V and 6 bases at J, with 18 bases between. CDR3 nucleotide sequence: TGTGCCAGCAGCCAGGTGGACGGACGGACCTTCAATGAGCAGTTCTTC. Translating it yields CASSQVDGRTFNEQFF.

This clone was seen only a few times. V and J are TRBV2 and TRBJ1-2, with D perhaps TRBD1 (5 bases). The V end lost 7 bases, the J end lost 4 bases, and 19 bases lay between the germline ends. This CDR3 region has 15 residues. Germline lookup yields CDR1 SNHLY and CDR2 FYNNEI. CDR3 DNA: TGTGCCAGCACCTGGGGACGGCGATCACGCTATGGCTACACCTTC. It translates to CASTWGRRSRYGYTF.

The chain uses TRBV18 and TRBJ1-4; 10 bases fit TRBD1. The V gene end was trimmed by 3 bases and the J gene end by 7 bases; junction bases not matched to a gene: 2. There are 14 residues in the CDR3. Germline loops: CDR1 KGHSH, CDR2 LQKENI. CDR3 DNA: TGTGCCAGCTCACCTGACAGGGGGCTTGAAAAACTGTTTTTT. Protein sequence: CASSPDRGLEKLFF.

This clone was observed a handful of times. V usage is TRBV25-1 and J usage is TRBJ1-3, with 7 bases aligning to TRBD1. CDR3 length: 15 amino acids. Trimming removed 6 bases from V and 0 bases from J; junction bases left unmatched: 5. Germline values: CDR1 MGHDK, CDR2 SYGVNS. The CDR3 sequence: CASSLAGGSGNTIYF. The CDR3 DNA follows: TGTGCCAGCAGCTTAGCAGGGGGCTCTGGAAACACCATATATTTT.

This clone has only a few counts. The CDR3 sequence is CASAGFQETQYF. The CDR3 DNA follows: TGTGCCAGCGCGGGTTTCCAAGAGACCCAGTACTTC. This chain uses TRBV2 with TRBJ2-5, with D maybe TRBD2 (5 bases). The germline V and J ends were trimmed by 8 bases and 1 base, with 8 bases remaining between them. Germline CDR1 SNHLY, CDR2 FYNNEI. This CDR3 has 12 residues. Full variable domain (missing parts from reference TRBV2 and TRBJ2-5): EPEVTQTPSHQVTQMGQEVILRCVPISNHLYFYWYRQILGQKVEFLVSFYNNEISEKSEIFDDQFSVERPDGSNFTLKIRSTKLEDSAMYFCASAGFQETQYFGPGTRLLVL.

The chain couples TRBV4-3 to TRBJ2-1; TRBD2 matches 16 bases. The CDR3 loop spans 20 amino acids. Germline CDR1 and CDR2: LGHNA and YSLEER. Trimming at V came to 0 bases and at J to 7 bases, leaving 12 bases not matched to a gene. CDR3 amino acids: CASSQEGVGLAGGPQNEQFF. The DNA for the CDR3 is TGCGCCAGCAGCCAAGAAGGGGTGGGACTAGCGGGAGGGCCTCAAAATGAGCAGTTCTTC.

This clone showed up just a few times. The chain joins TRBV6-5 to TRBJ2-2, with TRBD1 matching 7 bases. The CDR3 sequence is 15 residues long. CDR1 and CDR2 (germline): MNHEY, SVGAGI. J was trimmed by 0 bases and V by 6 bases; bases with no gene match: 4. CDR3 amino acids: CASSRGTANTGELFF. CDR3 nucleotide sequence: TGTGCCAGCAGCCGAGGGACAGCGAACACCGGGGAGCTGTTTTTT.

This clone has just a few counts. The chain joins TRBV7-2 to TRBJ1-2; possible D gene TRBD1, 5 bases. V lost 8 bases and J 2 bases, leaving 18 bases between the germline ends. The CDR3 is 15 residues long. Germline CDR1 and CDR2: SGHTA and FQGNSA. This CDR3 is CASSPVGALNYGYTF. As DNA, the CDR3 is TGTGCCAGCTCGCCGGTAGGGGCGCTCAACTATGGCTACACCTTC.

This clone has more than one count but fewer than ten. The rearrangement joins TRBV6-1 to TRBJ1-2, with a weak D call TRBD1 (5 bases). The germline V and J ends were trimmed by 2 bases and 3 bases, with 16 bases remaining between them. The V gene's germline CDR1 is MNHNS and CDR2 SASEGT. This CDR3 comprises 16 residues. As DNA, the CDR3 is TGTGCCAGCAGTGAACCCAGAGTTCGGGGGTACTATGGCTACACCTTC. This codes for CASSEPRVRGYYGYTF.

This clone was counted only a few times. The chain is built from TRBV6-6 and TRBJ2-7; D call uncertain. The CDR3 has 14 residues. The V end lost 5 bases, the J end lost 4 bases, and 15 bases lay between the germline ends. The germline V gene encodes CDR1 MNHNY and CDR2 SVGAGI (reference sequence). The chain's CDR3 is CASSPTRGIYEQYF. The CDR3 nucleotides are TGTGCCAGCAGTCCCACGCGCGGAATATACGAGCAGTACTTC.

The chain links TRBV27 to TRBJ1-3; perhaps TRBD1 as D (5 bases). The CDR3 is 15 residues long. V lost 7 bases to trimming and J lost 0 bases, with 13 bases between them. Germline V gene data show CDR1 as MNHEY and CDR2 as SMNVEV (reference sequence). CDR3 DNA sequence: TGTGCCAGCAAGCAGGGCGCCAACTCTGGAAACACCATATATTTT. It specifies CASKQGANSGNTIYF.

The chain links TRBV27 to TRBJ2-1, with TRBD2 matching 7 bases. Trimming took 4 bases from V and 3 from J; bases not matched to a gene: 9. Germline assignment: CDR1 MNHEY and CDR2 SMNVEV (reference sequence). The CDR3 length is 16 residues. The CDR3 spells CASSSRGWDYYNEQFF. The CDR3 bases are TGTGCCAGCAGTTCCCGTGGCTGGGACTACTACAATGAGCAGTTCTTC.

A few counts support this clone. The rearrangement uses TRBV6-6 and TRBJ2-3; 8 nucleotides align to TRBD2. This CDR3 has 14 amino acids. Germline loops: CDR1 MNHNY, CDR2 SVGAGI (reference sequence). The V and J ends lost 8 bases and 2 bases, in that order; junction bases with no gene match: 6. In DNA, the CDR3 is TGTGCCAGCCTCGCGGGAGGTCACACAGATACGCAGTATTTT. As protein: CASLAGGHTDTQYF.

This clone was found a few times. One junction end does not reproduce the germline sequence, and a read error may be involved. This sequence joins TRBV28 and TRBJ2-5; 10 bases map to TRBD2. Germline V CDR1 and CDR2: MDHEN, SYDVKM. CDR3 length: 15 residues. CDR3 sequence: CASRRLAGRRESQYF. The DNA for the CDR3 is TGTGCCAGCAGGAGACTAGCGGGTAGGAGAGAGTCCCAGTACTTC.

The table lists this clone with a few counts. The chain employs TRBV2 and TRBJ2-7; tentatively, D is TRBD1 or TRBD2 (5 bases each). Germline V gene sequence: CDR1 SNHLY, CDR2 FYNNEI. The CDR3 consists of 12 residues. Trimming removed 8 bases at V and 1 base at J, with 9 bases between. DNA of the CDR3: TGTGCCAGCGGCAGGGAGTCCTACGAGCAGTACTTC. Translated, it gives CASGRESYEQYF.

The table lists this clone with a few counts. This CDR3 is CAISTSNEQFF. The CDR3 coding sequence is TGTGCCATCAGCACTAGCAATGAGCAGTTCTTC. The chain carries TRBV10-3 and TRBJ2-1; perhaps TRBD2 as D (5 bases). V lost 6 bases to trimming and J lost 6 bases, with 6 bases between them. The CDR3 sequence is 11 residues long. Germline V CDR1 and CDR2: ENHRY, SYGVKD.

This rearrangement joins TRBV7-9 to TRBJ2-5; possible D gene TRBD1, 6 bases. The CDR3 spans 13 residues. Germline V gives CDR1 SEHNR, CDR2 FQNEAQ (reference sequence). Trimming cost V 3 bases and J 5 bases, with 10 bases left between them. This CDR3 reads CASSLAGDETQYF. The CDR3 DNA sequence: TGTGCCAGCAGCTTGGCAGGGGACGAGACCCAGTACTTC.

The chain carries TRBV10-3 and TRBJ1-5, with D unresolved. From germline, CDR1 is ENHRY and CDR2 SYGVKD. V lost 0 bases and J 0 bases, leaving 12 bases between the germline ends. The CDR3 covers 17 residues. This CDR3 is CAISESIGKGSNQPQHF. The CDR3, as DNA: TGTGCCATCAGTGAGTCGATAGGGAAAGGTAGCAATCAGCCCCAGCATTTT.

Concerning this clone itself: This CDR3 is also generated by other DNA sequences in the sample. The chain joins TRBV10-3 to TRBJ2-7; 7 positions agree with TRBD1. From germline, CDR1 is ENHRY and CDR2 SYGVKD. The CDR3 is made up of 13 amino acids. V lost 4 bases, J lost 3 bases, and 3 bases stayed unmatched. As DNA, the CDR3 is TGTGCCATCAGTGGGACAGGTGACTACGAGCAGTACTTC. Amino acid sequence: CAISGTGDYEQYF.

This rearrangement joins TRBV4-2 to TRBJ2-6; 9 bases agree with TRBD2. The CDR3 consists of 21 residues. J was trimmed by 0 bases and V by 1 base; bases with no gene match: 13. CDR1 and CDR2 from the germline V gene are LGHNA and YNFKEQ. The CDR3 region is CASSQVLGGRATGSGANVLTF. The CDR3 DNA reads TGTGCCAGCAGCCAAGTTTTGGGCGGGAGGGCCACGGGCTCTGGGGCCAACGTCCTGACTTTC.

This chain links TRBV28 with TRBJ2-2; weak D call: TRBD1 (8 bases). V was shortened by 6 bases and J by 4 bases, with 18 bases between the two germline ends. The CDR3 sequence is 16 residues long. Germline assignment: CDR1 MDHEN and CDR2 SYDVKM. The CDR3 is CASRLQGGSVTGELFF. CDR3 coding DNA: TGTGCCAGCAGGCTACAGGGGGGGTCGGTCACCGGGGAGCTGTTTTTT.

The CDR3 loop reads CASSLGWGYTF. DNA for the CDR3: TGTGCCAGCAGCTTAGGGTGGGGCTACACCTTC. This chain uses TRBV7-9 with TRBJ1-2; no definite D call. The germline V and J ends were trimmed by 1 base and 8 bases, with 5 bases remaining between them. CDR1 and CDR2 from the germline V gene are SEHNR and FQNEAQ (reference sequence). The CDR3 spans 11 residues.